Listed here are 18 T cell receptor beta chains from one sample, sequenced in a study of blood T cell repertoires in COVID-19. The protocol was immunoSEQ multiplex PCR, while the TCRdb copy is restricted to in-frame clones and leaves out a portion. The sample holds some 150,000 clones, 80% to 90% seen once. The specimen was peripheral blood. The receptors were gathered from a woman aged 50 to 60 with active or convalescent COVID-19.

V and J are TRBV11-2 and TRBJ2-7; 7 bases match TRBD2. With V trimmed by 4 bases and J by 0 bases, 6 bases remained unmatched. CDR1 SGHAT and CDR2 FQNNGV come from the germline V gene. The CDR3 length is 15 residues. In nucleotides, the CDR3 is TGTGCCAGCAGCTATTCGAGCGGGAACTCCTACGAGCAGTACTTC. Its translation is CASSYSSGNSYEQYF.

V usage is TRBV29-1 and J usage is TRBJ1-5; a possible D gene is TRBD1 (5 bases). This CDR3 is 13 amino acids long. V was pared by 8 bases and J by 4 bases, with 15 bases between. CDR1 and CDR2 from the germline V gene are SQVTM and ANQGSEA. The CDR3 spells CSYSAGRNQPQHF. The CDR3 DNA reads TGCAGCTACTCGGCGGGACGTAATCAGCCCCAGCATTTT.

J is TRBJ1-5 and V is TRBV19; D is undetermined. Trimming took 9 bases from V and 0 from J, leaving 6 bases between them. From germline, CDR1 is LNHDA and CDR2 SQIVND (reference sequence). This CDR3 contains 12 residues. CDR3 in amino acids: CASTNSNQPQHF. In nucleotides, the CDR3 is TGTGCCAGCACAAATAGCAATCAGCCCCAGCATTTT.

V is TRBV5-4 and J is TRBJ2-5; D possibly corresponds to TRBD2 (6 bases). The V end lost 0 bases, the J end lost 1 base, and 7 bases lay between the germline ends. This CDR3 has 14 amino acids. The germline CDR1 and CDR2 sequences are SGHNT and YYREEE (reference sequence). Written as DNA, the CDR3 is TGTGCCAGCAGCTTGGAACTAGCCCAAGAGACCCAGTACTTC. Translation: CASSLELAQETQYF.

The gene calls are TRBV29-1 and TRBJ1-1; weak D call: TRBD1 (6 bases). Trimming took 4 bases from V and 4 from J, leaving 7 bases between them. Germline V lookup: CDR1 SQVTM, CDR2 ANQGSEA. The CDR3 runs to 11 residues. As DNA, the CDR3 is TGCAGCGTTGGACAGGCCACTGAAGCTTTCTTT. It yields the protein CSVGQATEAFF.

This clone was recorded a few times. The V call is TRBV7-3, the J call TRBJ2-3, with 9 nucleotides matching TRBD1. This CDR3 contains 14 residues. The germline V gene encodes CDR1 SGHTA and CDR2 FQGTGA. The junction had 3 bases not matched to a gene; V was cut back by 5 bases and J by 3 bases. CDR3 bases: TGTGCCAGCAGCCGGGGACAGGGTACAGATACGCAGTATTTT. Translation gives CASSRGQGTDTQYF.

V and J are TRBV6-5 and TRBJ2-7; 9 nucleotides match TRBD2. Germline lookup yields CDR1 MNHEY and CDR2 SVGAGI. V lost 2 bases to trimming and J lost 8 bases; unmatched junction nucleotides: 7. CDR3 size: 14 residues. The CDR3 is CASSYAGGFIKQYF. CDR3 bases: TGTGCCAGCAGTTACGCGGGGGGGTTCATTAAGCAGTACTTC.

This chain links TRBV7-9 with TRBJ1-1; 7 bases map to TRBD1. Germline V lookup: CDR1 SEHNR, CDR2 FQNEAQ (reference sequence). The CDR3 loop spans 13 amino acids. Trimming cost V 0 bases and J 8 bases; bases outside gene matches: 3. The CDR3 nucleotides are TGTGCCAGCAGCTTAGCCAGGACAGGCGAAGCTTTCTTT. Its protein is CASSLARTGEAFF.

This chain uses TRBV6-5 with TRBJ2-7; D unresolved. The CDR3 is 11 amino acids. V was clipped by 10 bases and J by 5 bases, with 12 bases between them. Germline loops: CDR1 MNHEY, CDR2 SVGAGI. The CDR3 region has the DNA TGTGCCACGCAACAGACCGACGAGCAGTACTTC. Amino acids: CATQQTDEQYF.

This clone was detected once. The rearrangement joins TRBV6-2 or TRBV6-3 to TRBJ1-2; 10 bases map to TRBD1. Germline CDR1 and CDR2: MNHEY and SVGEGT. J lost 11 bases, V lost 4 bases, and 7 bases had no gene match. The CDR3 contains 13 residues. CDR3 sequence (DNA): TGTGCCAGCAGTTTCGGGACAGGGGCTTGGTACACCTTC. Residues: CASSFGTGAWYTF.

J is TRBJ2-1 and V is TRBV28; TRBD2 matches at 9 bases. This CDR3 contains 14 residues. Losses at the gene ends were 7 bases for V and 4 bases for J; bases not matched to a gene: 5. The germline V gene has CDR1 MDHEN and CDR2 SYDVKM. CDR3 DNA: TGTGCCAGCACGGTAGCGGGAGTGTACAATGAGCAGTTCTTC. Its protein product is CASTVAGVYNEQFF.

V usage is TRBV7-9 and J usage is TRBJ2-3; 8 bases map to TRBD2. Germline CDR1 SEHNR, CDR2 FQNEAQ (reference sequence). The CDR3 runs to 17 residues. Germline trimming cut 5 bases from V and 10 bases from J; bases unmatched to any gene: 20. CDR3 protein: CASSPVRSSGRSHAQYF. The CDR3 region has the DNA TGTGCCAGCAGCCCCGTGAGGTCTAGCGGGCGATCCCATGCGCAGTATTTT.

This chain joins TRBV4-3 and TRBJ2-1; D possibly corresponds to TRBD2 (6 bases). Germline assignment: CDR1 LGHNA and CDR2 YSLEER. Trimming cost V 3 bases and J 7 bases, with 10 bases left between them. CDR3 length: 13 residues. The CDR3 DNA reads TGCGCCAGCAGCCAGGAGACTAGTAATGAGCAGTTCTTC. Its protein is CASSQETSNEQFF.

The rearrangement uses TRBV18 and TRBJ2-1; 8 positions agree with TRBD1. J lost 7 bases, V lost 6 bases, and 8 bases had no gene match. Germline CDR1 KGHSH, CDR2 LQKENI. CDR3 length: 14 residues. The chain's CDR3 is CASSPGQVTNEQFF. CDR3 in DNA: TGTGCCAGCTCGCCGGGACAGGTAACAAATGAGCAGTTCTTC.

The chain couples TRBV6-5 to TRBJ1-1, with 7 bases identical to TRBD1. Per the germline V gene, CDR1 is MNHEY and CDR2 is SVGAGI. Unmatched junction bases numbered 8, after V lost 8 bases and J lost 5 bases. This CDR3 has 13 residues. The CDR3 loop is CASGSGGFTEAFF. As DNA, the CDR3 is TGTGCCAGCGGTTCAGGGGGGTTTACTGAAGCTTTCTTT.

The CDR3 sequence: CASSLSGGGNTEAFF. CDR3 DNA: TGTGCCAGCAGTTTATCAGGGGGCGGGAACACTGAAGCTTTCTTT. The rearrangement uses TRBV28 and TRBJ1-1; 8 bases agree with TRBD1. Germline CDR1 reads MDHEN; CDR2 reads SYDVKM. This CDR3 has 15 amino acids. J lost 1 base, V lost 1 base, and 2 bases had no gene match.

The genes are TRBV4-2 and TRBJ2-7; weak D call: TRBD2 (5 bases). CDR1 LGHNA and CDR2 YNFKEQ come from the germline V gene. V was trimmed by 0 bases and J by 0 bases, leaving 9 bases between them. The CDR3 covers 15 residues. The CDR3: CASSQDDYSSYEQYF. The CDR3 DNA reads as TGTGCCAGCAGCCAAGATGACTACAGCTCCTACGAGCAGTACTTC.

The chain uses TRBV4-2 and TRBJ1-2; 12 bases map to TRBD1. The CDR3 extends over 13 amino acids. Looked up from germline, CDR1 is LGHNA and CDR2 is YNFKEQ. After removal of 8 bases from V and 7 bases from J, the junction contained 5 bases not matched to a gene. The CDR3 loop reads CASGGQGAGGYTF. The CDR3 nucleotides are TGTGCCAGCGGGGGACAGGGGGCAGGTGGCTACACCTTC.